This TCR beta chain was captured in a study of T cell changes during pregnancy in multiple sclerosis. The CDR3 covers 14 residues. Germline-derived CDR1 and CDR2 are GTSNPN and SVGIG (reference sequence). V was pared by 4 bases and J by 6 bases, with 9 bases of the junction left unmatched. The method was immunoSEQ multiplex PCR; TCRdb's version includes in-frame clones alone and lacks a portion of them. The sample records about 50,000 clones, 80% to 95% being singletons. Source: CD4+ T cells from peripheral blood mononuclear cells, taken in the second trimester of pregnancy. The receptor comes from a female donor with multiple sclerosis, enrolled in a pregnancy study. This rearrangement joins TRBV30 to TRBJ2-4, with TRBD2 matching over 7 bases. In DNA form, the CDR3 reads TGTGCCTGGAATCGTAACTGGGAGGGAAACATTCAGTACTTC. Protein: CAWNRNWEGNIQYF. Based on the CDR3 plus reference TRBV30 and TRBJ2-4, the full variable domain is SQTIHQWPATLVQPVGSPLSLECTVEGTSNPNLYWYRQAAGRGLQLLFYSVGIGQISSEVPQNLSASRPQDRQFILSSKKLLLSDSGFYLCAWNRNWEGNIQYFGAGTRLSVL.